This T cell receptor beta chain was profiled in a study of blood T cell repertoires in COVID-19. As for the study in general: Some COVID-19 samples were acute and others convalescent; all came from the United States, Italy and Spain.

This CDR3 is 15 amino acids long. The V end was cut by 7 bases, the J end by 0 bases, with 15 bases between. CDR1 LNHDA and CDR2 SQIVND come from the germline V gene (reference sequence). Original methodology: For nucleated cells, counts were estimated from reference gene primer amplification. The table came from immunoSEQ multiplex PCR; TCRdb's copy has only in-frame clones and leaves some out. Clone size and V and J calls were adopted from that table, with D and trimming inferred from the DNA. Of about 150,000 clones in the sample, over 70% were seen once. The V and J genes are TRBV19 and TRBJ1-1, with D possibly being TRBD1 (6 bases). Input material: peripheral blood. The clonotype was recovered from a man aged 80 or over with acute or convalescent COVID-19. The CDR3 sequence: CASTPVGHLNTEAFF. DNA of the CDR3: TGTGCCAGTACCCCCGTGGGACACTTGAACACTGAAGCTTTCTTT.